These T cell receptor beta chains were read from a single sample in a study of T cell repertoires in ileal Crohn's disease. Some clones are missing from TCRdb's copy, which holds only in-frame ones; the method was immunoSEQ multiplex PCR. This sample carries around 8,000 clones, more than 60% of them seen once, and the ten largest clones take around 8%. Sequences were obtained from ileal tissue. The receptors here all came from an adult with Crohn's disease. The CDR3 runs from the conserved cysteine through the conserved F or W. D genes are given only for firm matches.

j_gene: TRBJ1-3
len: 14
d_gene: -
v_gene: TRBV29-1
CDR3aa: CSVSTRNPGNTIYF

j_gene: TRBJ1-3
len: 12
d_gene: TRBD1
v_gene: TRBV27
CDR3aa: CASKSGGDTIYF

j_gene: TRBJ2-7
len: 13
d_gene: -
v_gene: TRBV12-5
CDR3aa: CASAPGSAYEQYF

j_gene: TRBJ2-1
len: 14
d_gene: -
v_gene: TRBV2
CDR3aa: CASLRGGQNNEQFF

j_gene: TRBJ2-7
len: 16
d_gene: -
v_gene: TRBV4-3
CDR3aa: CASSQDLATGSYEQYF

j_gene: TRBJ1-6
len: 15
d_gene: TRBD1
v_gene: TRBV5-1
CDR3aa: CASSSWTGADSPLHF

j_gene: TRBJ1-5
len: 16
d_gene: -
v_gene: TRBV4-1
CDR3aa: CASSDRYVRGNQPQHF

j_gene: TRBJ2-7
len: 13
d_gene: -
v_gene: TRBV29-1
CDR3aa: CSVGGDSLAPLDF

j_gene: TRBJ2-1
len: 16
d_gene: TRBD2
v_gene: TRBV9
CDR3aa: CASSAGASGQRGEQFF

j_gene: TRBJ2-4
len: 15
d_gene: TRBD2
v_gene: TRBV6-5
CDR3aa: CASSSPRGWANIQYF

j_gene: TRBJ2-3
len: 15
d_gene: -
v_gene: TRBV27
CDR3aa: CASSLPDRNTDTQYF

j_gene: TRBJ2-7
len: 14
d_gene: -
v_gene: TRBV25-1
CDR3aa: CASSNMAVHYEQYF

j_gene: TRBJ2-3
len: 16
d_gene: TRBD2
v_gene: TRBV7-3
CDR3aa: CASSLTPSGGIHTQYF

j_gene: TRBJ1-5
len: 17
d_gene: TRBD1
v_gene: TRBV28
CDR3aa: CASSPGTGAVSNQPQHF

j_gene: TRBJ1-6
len: 14
d_gene: -
v_gene: TRBV6-5
CDR3aa: CASSRSGYGTPLHF

j_gene: TRBJ2-1
len: 15
d_gene: TRBD2
v_gene: TRBV11-2
CDR3aa: CASSYLAGGYNEQFF

j_gene: TRBJ1-1
len: 17
d_gene: TRBD1
v_gene: TRBV18
CDR3aa: CASSPSTGGLVNTEAFF

j_gene: TRBJ2-5
len: 15
d_gene: -
v_gene: TRBV4-2
CDR3aa: CASSQEDHREETQYF

j_gene: TRBJ2-5
len: 16
d_gene: -
v_gene: TRBV6-4
CDR3aa: CASRTPGHRYQETQYF

j_gene: TRBJ1-2
len: 13
d_gene: TRBD1
v_gene: TRBV5-6
CDR3aa: CASSSDRGYGYTF

j_gene: TRBJ2-7
len: 14
d_gene: -
v_gene: TRBV4-3
CDR3aa: CASSQEGRGDEQYF

j_gene: TRBJ2-2
len: 13
d_gene: -
v_gene: TRBV30
CDR3aa: CAWSVQGTGELFF

j_gene: TRBJ2-3
len: 13
d_gene: -
v_gene: TRBV29-1
CDR3aa: CSVRDTSTDTQYF

j_gene: TRBJ1-5
len: 15
d_gene: -
v_gene: TRBV18
CDR3aa: CASSAGQNSNQPQHF

j_gene: TRBJ1-3
len: 13
d_gene: -
v_gene: TRBV7-8
CDR3aa: CASSSSSGNTIYF

j_gene: TRBJ2-5
len: 19
d_gene: TRBD2
v_gene: TRBV5-1
CDR3aa: CASSILPGLAGAEGETQYF

j_gene: TRBJ1-1
len: 15
d_gene: -
v_gene: TRBV7-9
CDR3aa: CASSLAQGMNTEAFF

j_gene: TRBJ1-6
len: 14
d_gene: TRBD1
v_gene: TRBV7-9
CDR3aa: CASSLGQVNSPLHF

j_gene: TRBJ2-7
len: 18
d_gene: TRBD2
v_gene: TRBV7-2
CDR3aa: CASSLRGLAASRSYEQYF

j_gene: TRBJ2-2
len: 16
d_gene: TRBD2
v_gene: TRBV7-2
CDR3aa: CASSLTGGLPTGELFF

j_gene: TRBJ1-2
len: 13
d_gene: -
v_gene: TRBV29-1
CDR3aa: CSVARVGGAGYTF

j_gene: TRBJ2-5
len: 11
d_gene: TRBD1
v_gene: TRBV10-3
CDR3aa: CAIGQGETQYF

j_gene: TRBJ1-2
len: 12
d_gene: -
v_gene: TRBV6-5
CDR3aa: CASSTEGYGYTF

j_gene: TRBJ1-1
len: 15
d_gene: -
v_gene: TRBV6-6
CDR3aa: CASKLTDSGNTEAFF

j_gene: TRBJ1-1
len: 13
d_gene: -
v_gene: TRBV30
CDR3aa: CAVDILLTTEAFF

j_gene: TRBJ1-1
len: 15
d_gene: TRBD1
v_gene: TRBV4-2
CDR3aa: CASSQEGTGGKKAFF

j_gene: TRBJ2-1
len: 18
d_gene: TRBD2
v_gene: TRBV7-2
CDR3aa: CASSFSGGGPGAANEQFF